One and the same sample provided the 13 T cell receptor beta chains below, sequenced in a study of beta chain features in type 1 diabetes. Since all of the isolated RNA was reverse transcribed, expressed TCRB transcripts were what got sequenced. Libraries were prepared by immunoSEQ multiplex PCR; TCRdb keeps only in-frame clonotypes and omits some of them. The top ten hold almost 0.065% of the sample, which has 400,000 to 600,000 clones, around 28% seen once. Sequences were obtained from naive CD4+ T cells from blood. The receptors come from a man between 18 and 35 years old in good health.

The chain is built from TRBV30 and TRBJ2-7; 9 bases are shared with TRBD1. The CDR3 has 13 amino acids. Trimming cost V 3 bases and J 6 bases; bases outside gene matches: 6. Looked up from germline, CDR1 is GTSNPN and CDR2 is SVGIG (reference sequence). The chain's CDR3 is CAWSRDRDGEQYF. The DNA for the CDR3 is TGTGCCTGGAGCCGGGACAGGGACGGCGAGCAGTACTTC.

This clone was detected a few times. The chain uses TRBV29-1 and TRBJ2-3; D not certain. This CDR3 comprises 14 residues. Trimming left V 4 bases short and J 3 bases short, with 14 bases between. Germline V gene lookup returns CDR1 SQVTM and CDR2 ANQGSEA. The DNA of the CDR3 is TGCAGCGTTGTTAGGGTGCAGAGGACAGATACGCAGTATTTT. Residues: CSVVRVQRTDTQYF.

CDR3 sequence: CAITTTGTGGYTF. The CDR3 nucleotides are TGTGCCATCACTACCACCGGGACAGGCGGCTACACCTTC. The genes are TRBV10-3 and TRBJ1-2; 8 nucleotides align to TRBD1. Per germline, CDR1 ENHRY and CDR2 SYGVKD. The CDR3 is 13 amino acids. V shed 7 bases and J 8 bases; nucleotides not matched to a gene: 9.

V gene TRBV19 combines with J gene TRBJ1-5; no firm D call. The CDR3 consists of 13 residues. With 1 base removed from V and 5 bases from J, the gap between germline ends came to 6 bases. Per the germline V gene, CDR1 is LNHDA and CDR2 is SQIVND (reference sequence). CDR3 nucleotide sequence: TGTGCCAGTAGTATAGTCCGAGATCAGCCCCAGCATTTT. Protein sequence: CASSIVRDQPQHF.

This CDR3 is CASSSPGTSSTDTQYF. CDR3 nucleotide sequence: TGTGCCAGCAGTTCCCCCGGGACCTCTAGCACAGATACGCAGTATTTT. V usage is TRBV28 and J usage is TRBJ2-3; possibly TRBD1 or TRBD2 for D (5 bases each). This CDR3 is built from 16 residues. Per the germline V gene, CDR1 is MDHEN and CDR2 is SYDVKM. Trimming took 4 bases from V and 0 from J, leaving 14 bases between them.

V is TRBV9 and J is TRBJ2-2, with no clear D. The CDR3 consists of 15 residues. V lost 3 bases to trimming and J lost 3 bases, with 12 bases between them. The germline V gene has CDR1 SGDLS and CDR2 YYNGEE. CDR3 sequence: CASSATGQDTGELFF. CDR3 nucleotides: TGTGCCAGCAGCGCAACCGGCCAGGACACCGGGGAGCTGTTTTTT.

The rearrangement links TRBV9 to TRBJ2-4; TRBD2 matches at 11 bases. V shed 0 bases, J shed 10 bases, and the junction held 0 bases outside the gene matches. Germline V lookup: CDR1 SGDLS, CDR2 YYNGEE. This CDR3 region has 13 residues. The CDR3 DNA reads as TGTGCCAGCAGCGTAGGGACTAGCGGGATTCAGTACTTC. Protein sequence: CASSVGTSGIQYF.

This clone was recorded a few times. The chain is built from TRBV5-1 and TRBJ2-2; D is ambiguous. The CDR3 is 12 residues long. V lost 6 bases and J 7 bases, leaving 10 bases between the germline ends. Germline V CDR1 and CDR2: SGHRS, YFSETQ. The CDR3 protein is CASKLDIGELFF. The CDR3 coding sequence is TGCGCCAGCAAGCTTGATATCGGGGAGCTGTTTTTT.

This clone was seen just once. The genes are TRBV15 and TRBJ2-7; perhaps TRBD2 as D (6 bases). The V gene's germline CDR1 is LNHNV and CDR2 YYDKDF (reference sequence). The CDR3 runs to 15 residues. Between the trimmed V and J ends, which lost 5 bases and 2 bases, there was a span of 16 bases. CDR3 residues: CATSWGVAEPYEQYF. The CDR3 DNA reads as TGTGCCACCAGCTGGGGGGTAGCGGAGCCCTACGAGCAGTACTTC.

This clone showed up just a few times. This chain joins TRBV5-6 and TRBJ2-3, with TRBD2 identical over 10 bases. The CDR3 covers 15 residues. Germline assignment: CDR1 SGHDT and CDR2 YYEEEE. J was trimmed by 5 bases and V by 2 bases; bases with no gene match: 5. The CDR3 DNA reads TGTGCCAGCAGCTTACTAGCGGGATCCGAAGATACGCAGTATTTT. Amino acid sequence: CASSLLAGSEDTQYF.

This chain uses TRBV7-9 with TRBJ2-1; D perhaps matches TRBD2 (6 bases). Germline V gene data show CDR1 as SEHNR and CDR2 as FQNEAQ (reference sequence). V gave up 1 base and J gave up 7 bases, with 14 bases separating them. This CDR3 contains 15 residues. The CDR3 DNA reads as TGTGCCAGCAGCTTAGTCCGGGCCGGGGGAAATGAGCAGTTCTTC. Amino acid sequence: CASSLVRAGGNEQFF. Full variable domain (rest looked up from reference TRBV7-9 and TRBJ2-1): DTGVSQNPRHKITKRGQNVTFRCDPISEHNRLYWYRQTLGQGPEFLTYFQNEAQLEKSRLLSDRFSAERPKGSFSTLEIQRTEQGDSAMYLCASSLVRAGGNEQFFGPGTRLTVL.

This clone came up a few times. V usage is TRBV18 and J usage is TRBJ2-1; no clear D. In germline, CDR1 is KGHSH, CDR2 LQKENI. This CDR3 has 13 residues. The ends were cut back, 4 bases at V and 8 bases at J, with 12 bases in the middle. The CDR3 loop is CASSLDLDDEQFF. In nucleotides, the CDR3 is TGTGCCAGCTCACTCGACTTGGACGATGAGCAGTTCTTC.

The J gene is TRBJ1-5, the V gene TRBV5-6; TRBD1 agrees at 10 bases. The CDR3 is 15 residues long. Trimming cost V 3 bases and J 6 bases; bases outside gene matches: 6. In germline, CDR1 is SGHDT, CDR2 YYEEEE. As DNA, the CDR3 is TGTGCCAGCAGCTACCGGGACAGGGGAAGTCAGCCCCAGCATTTT. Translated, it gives CASSYRDRGSQPQHF.